The sequence of this T cell receptor (beta chain) was determined in a study of regulatory T cells in long-lasting Graves disease. Points from the study as a whole: TRBV28, TRBJ1-2 and TRBJ2-5 were segments that persistent disease favored.

Time point specified: newly diagnosed GD, antithyroid drugs for less than 3 months. With RNA extracted from PBMCs as input, the TCR library was made. It was an endocrinology department in Xi'an, China, that provided the patients. This clonotype occurred many times. Its antigen is not known. Libraries of TCR beta came from iRepertoire HTBI primers plus Arm-PCR of CDR3 regions. TCRdb independently ran MiXCR on the multiplex PCR reads; one entry per CDR3 protein. Among 350,000 to 450,000 distinct CDR3 sequences listed, under 15% were seen once. The CDR3 covers 13 residues. V was shortened by 2 bases and J by 8 bases, with 12 bases between the two germline ends. Germline V lookup: CDR1 SNHLY, CDR2 FYNNEI. These same records also appear under a second study, on T cells in Graves' hyperthyroidism and ophthalmopathy.

The receptor's source is a woman under 40 with Graves disease. The sequences come from peripheral blood mononuclear cells (PBMCs), collected at new diagnosis, from a patient treated with antithyroid drugs. The chain has TRBV2 and TRBJ1-2; D is uncertain. CDR3 loop: CASSEMRVRGYTF. Here the CDR3 DNA reads TGTGCCAGCAGTGAAATGAGGGTACGAGGCTACACCTTC. The whole variable domain, filled in from reference TRBV2 and TRBJ1-2, reads EPEVTQTPSHQVTQMGQEVILRCVPISNHLYFYWYRQILGQKVEFLVSFYNNEISEKSEIFDDQFSVERPDGSNFTLKIRSTKLEDSAMYFCASSEMRVRGYTFGSGTRLTVV.